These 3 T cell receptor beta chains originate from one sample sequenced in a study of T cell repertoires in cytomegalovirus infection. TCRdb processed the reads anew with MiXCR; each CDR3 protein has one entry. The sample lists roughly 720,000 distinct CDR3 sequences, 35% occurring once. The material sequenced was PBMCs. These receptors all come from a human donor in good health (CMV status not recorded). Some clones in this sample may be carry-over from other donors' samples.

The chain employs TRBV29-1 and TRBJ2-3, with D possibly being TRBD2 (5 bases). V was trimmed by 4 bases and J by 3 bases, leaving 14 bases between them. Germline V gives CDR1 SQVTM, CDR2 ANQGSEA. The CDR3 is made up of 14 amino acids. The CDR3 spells CSVVGFEGTDTQYF. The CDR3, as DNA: TGCAGCGTTGTGGGCTTCGAGGGTACAGATACGCAGTATTTT.

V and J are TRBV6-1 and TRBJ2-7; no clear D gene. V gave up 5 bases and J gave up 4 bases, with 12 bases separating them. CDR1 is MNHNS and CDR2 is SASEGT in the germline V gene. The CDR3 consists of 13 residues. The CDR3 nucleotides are TGTGCCAGCAGTCCGCTTCCCCTTTACGAGCAGTACTTC. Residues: CASSPLPLYEQYF.

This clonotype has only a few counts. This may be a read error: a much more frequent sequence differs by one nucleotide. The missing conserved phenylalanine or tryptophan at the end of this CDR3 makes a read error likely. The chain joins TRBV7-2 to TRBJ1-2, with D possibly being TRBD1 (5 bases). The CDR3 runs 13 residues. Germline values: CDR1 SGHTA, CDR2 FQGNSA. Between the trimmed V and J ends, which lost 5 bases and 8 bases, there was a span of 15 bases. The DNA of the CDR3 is TGTGCCAGCAGCCCGGGGCAGGCGGCGGGCTACACCTCC. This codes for CASSPGQAAGYTS.